The present T cell receptor (beta chain) was sequenced within a study of breast tumors, draining lymph nodes, adjacent tissues. Notes on the study in general: Tumor TCR diversity was below lymph nodes but above nontumor tissue.

This clonotype appeared many times. Its target is not known. From the multiplex PCR reads, TCRdb called clonotypes with MiXCR, one entry per CDR3 protein. The sample has roughly 130,000 distinct CDR3 sequences; 15% to 20% are singletons. Breast cancer patients provided tissue from their axillary draining lymph nodes. The sequence was obtained from a female donor with breast cancer. Some clones in this sample may be carry-over from other donors' samples. Material: axillary lymph node tissue.

CDR3 residues: CSARDQGATGELFF. The CDR3 DNA reads TGCAGTGCTAGAGACCAGGGGGCCACCGGGGAGCTGTTTTTT. V is TRBV20-1 and J is TRBJ2-2; 8 nucleotides align to TRBD1. V shed 0 bases and J 4 bases; nucleotides not matched to a gene: 1. Germline loops: CDR1 DFQATT, CDR2 SNEGSKA (reference sequence). This CDR3 is built from 14 residues.